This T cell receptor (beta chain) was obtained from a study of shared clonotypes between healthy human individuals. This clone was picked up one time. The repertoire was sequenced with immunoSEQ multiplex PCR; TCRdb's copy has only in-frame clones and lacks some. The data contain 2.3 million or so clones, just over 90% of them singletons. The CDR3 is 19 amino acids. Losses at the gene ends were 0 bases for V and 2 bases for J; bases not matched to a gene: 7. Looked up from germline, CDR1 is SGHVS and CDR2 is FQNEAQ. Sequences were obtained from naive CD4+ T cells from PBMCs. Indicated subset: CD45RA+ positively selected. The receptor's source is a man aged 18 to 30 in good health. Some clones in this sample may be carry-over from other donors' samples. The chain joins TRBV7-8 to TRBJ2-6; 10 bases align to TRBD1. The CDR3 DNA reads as TGTGCCAGCAGCTTAGCCATTTACGGGACAGGGGCTGGGGCCAACGTCCTGACTTTC. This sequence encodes CASSLAIYGTGAGANVLTF.